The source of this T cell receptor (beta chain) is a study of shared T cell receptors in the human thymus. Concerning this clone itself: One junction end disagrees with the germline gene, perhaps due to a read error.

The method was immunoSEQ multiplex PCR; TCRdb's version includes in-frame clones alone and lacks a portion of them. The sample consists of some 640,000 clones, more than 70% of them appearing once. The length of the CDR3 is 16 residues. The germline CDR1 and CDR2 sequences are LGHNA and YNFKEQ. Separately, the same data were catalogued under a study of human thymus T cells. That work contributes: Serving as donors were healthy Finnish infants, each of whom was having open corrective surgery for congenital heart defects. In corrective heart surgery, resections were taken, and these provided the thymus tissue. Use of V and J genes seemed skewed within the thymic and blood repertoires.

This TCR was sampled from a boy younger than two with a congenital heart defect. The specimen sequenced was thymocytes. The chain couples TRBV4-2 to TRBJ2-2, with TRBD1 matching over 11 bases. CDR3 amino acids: CASSLWTGGDPGGLFF. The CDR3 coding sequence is TGTGCCAGCAGCCTTTGGACAGGGGGCGACCCCGGGGGGCTGTTTTTT.